Presented here are 7 T cell receptor beta chains from one specimen sequenced in a study of response to subunit inactivated influenza vaccine. MiXCR was run by TCRdb on the RT-PCR reads, yielding one entry per CDR3 protein. In the table there are 530,000 or so distinct CDR3 sequences, 14% of which are singletons. Sequencing used PBMCs from blood, obtained roughly 12 days after vaccination. Receptors were obtained from a man aged 50 to 60 who received an inactivated influenza vaccine.

There are many counts of this clonotype. The chain carries TRBV4-2 and TRBJ2-1, with 9 bases matching TRBD2. The germline V gene encodes CDR1 LGHNA and CDR2 YNFKEQ. The CDR3 loop spans 16 amino acids. V lost 5 bases, J lost 2 bases, and 7 bases stayed unmatched. CDR3 nucleotide sequence: TGTGCCAGCAGCATAGCGGGAGAGGAGGCCTACAATGAGCAGTTCTTC. Its translation is CASSIAGEEAYNEQFF.

This clonotype was detected only a few times. The genes are TRBV5-5 and TRBJ1-3, with D uncertain. The CDR3 has 14 residues. Germline CDR1 and CDR2: SGHKS and YYEKEE (reference sequence). Trimming took 0 bases from V and 3 from J, leaving 7 bases between them. In DNA form, the CDR3 reads TGTGCCAGCAGCTTGGTTTATTTTGGAAACACCATATATTTT. Its protein is CASSLVYFGNTIYF.

This clonotype showed up just a few times. The chain carries TRBV5-1 and TRBJ2-2; D is uncertain. Deletions cut 0 bases from V and 0 bases from J, with 6 bases between. This CDR3 contains 15 residues. Germline V gene data show CDR1 as SGHRS and CDR2 as YFSETQ. The CDR3 reads CASSLDVSNTGELFF. CDR3 bases: TGCGCCAGCAGCTTGGACGTATCGAACACCGGGGAGCTGTTTTTT.

This clonotype has just a few counts. This CDR3 is CASSPLGGSGGNEQFF. The CDR3 nucleotides read TGTGCCAGCAGCCCCCTCGGAGGTAGCGGGGGAAATGAGCAGTTCTTC. The rearrangement uses TRBV13 and TRBJ2-1; 9 nucleotides match TRBD2. There are 16 residues in the CDR3. From germline, CDR1 is PRHDT and CDR2 FYEKMQ (reference sequence). V lost 5 bases, J lost 7 bases, and 12 bases stayed unmatched. Full variable domain (rest looked up from reference TRBV13 and TRBJ2-1): AAGVIQSPRHLIKEKRETATLKCYPIPRHDTVYWYQQGPGQDPQFLISFYEKMQSDKGSIPDRFSAQQFSDYHSELNMSSLELGDSALYFCASSPLGGSGGNEQFFGPGTRLTVL.

The chain links TRBV6-2 or TRBV6-3 to TRBJ1-1; perhaps TRBD1 as D (6 bases). Trimming shortened V by 6 bases and J by 4 bases, and 18 bases separated the two germline ends. CDR3 length equals 15 residues. Germline V gene sequence: CDR1 MNHEY, CDR2 SVGEGT. CDR3 nucleotide sequence: TGTGCCAGCAGACGACACGACAGGCTGGGCACTGAAGCTTTCTTT. Translated, it gives CASRRHDRLGTEAFF.

J is TRBJ2-7 and V is TRBV11-2; D might be TRBD2 (6 bases). The V gene lost 1 base and the J gene lost 6 bases, with 13 bases spanning the gap. The CDR3 consists of 14 residues. The germline CDR1 and CDR2 sequences are SGHAT and FQNNGV. In nucleotides, the CDR3 is TGTGCCAGCAGCTTAGTGTCTGGGACTCCCGAGCAGTACTTC. It yields the protein CASSLVSGTPEQYF.

The sample holds a few counts of this clonotype. This chain links TRBV11-3 with TRBJ2-2; 10 bases agree with TRBD1. From germline, CDR1 is SGHNT and CDR2 YENEEA. The trim removed 5 bases at V and 6 bases at J, leaving 12 bases unmatched. This CDR3 comprises 17 residues. CDR3 in amino acids: CASSKTRTGGWPGELFF. Here the CDR3 DNA reads TGTGCCAGCAGCAAAACGAGGACAGGGGGGTGGCCCGGGGAGCTGTTTTTT. The full variable domain, with the rest looked up from reference TRBV11-3 and TRBJ2-2, is EAGVVQSPRYKIIEKKQPVAFWCNPISGHNTLYWYLQNLGQGPELLIRYENEEAVDDSQLPKDRFSAERLKGVDSTLKIQPAELGDSAVYLCASSKTRTGGWPGELFFGEGSRLTVL.